Listed here are 26 T cell receptor beta chains from one sample, sequenced in a study of cytomegalovirus exposure and HLA in healthy donors. Sequencing used immunoSEQ multiplex PCR; TCRdb keeps in-frame clones, though not all of them. The sample yields 150,000 or so clones, about 88% seen once. The sample taken for sequencing was PBMCs. The receptor source for this set is a woman aged 18-29 years in good health and CMV-seropositive.

The chain carries TRBV5-6 and TRBJ2-7; TRBD1 matches 7 bases. The V and J ends lost 4 bases and 3 bases, in that order; junction bases with no gene match: 4. CDR1 and CDR2 (germline): SGHDT, YYEEEE. The CDR3 is made up of 13 amino acids. The CDR3 bases are TGTGCCAGCAGCCTCCGACAGGGCTACGAGCAGTACTTC. Encoded protein: CASSLRQGYEQYF. Combining the CDR3 with reference TRBV5-6 and TRBJ2-7 gives the whole variable domain DAGVTQSPTHLIKTRGQQVTLRCSPKSGHDTVSWYQQALGQGPQFIFQYYEEEERQRGNFPDRFSGHQFPNYSSELNVNALLLGDSALYLCASSLRQGYEQYFGPGTRLTVT.

The J gene is TRBJ2-7, the V gene TRBV27; D possibly corresponds to TRBD1 (6 bases). Per germline, CDR1 MNHEY and CDR2 SMNVEV (reference sequence). The CDR3 loop spans 14 amino acids. Trimming left V 3 bases short and J 2 bases short, with 11 bases between. CDR3 bases: TGTGCCAGCAGTTTGTCTCCAGGGGCCTACGAGCAGTACTTC. Protein product: CASSLSPGAYEQYF.

This chain uses TRBV9 with TRBJ2-3, with TRBD2 as a possible D gene (7 bases). This CDR3 is 17 amino acids long. The V gene's germline CDR1 is SGDLS and CDR2 YYNGEE. Trimming removed 4 bases from V and 1 base from J, with 19 bases in between. CDR3 loop: CASSSGASGIRTDTQYF. DNA for the CDR3: TGTGCCAGCAGCTCAGGGGCTAGCGGCATACGCACAGATACGCAGTATTTT.

This sequence joins TRBV9 and TRBJ2-2; possible D gene TRBD2, 5 bases. CDR3 size: 15 residues. Trimming left V 0 bases short and J 2 bases short, with 8 bases between. Germline values: CDR1 SGDLS, CDR2 YYNGEE. The CDR3 DNA follows: TGTGCCAGCAGCGTAGGGCTAGCAAACACCGGGGAGCTGTTTTTT. Translation: CASSVGLANTGELFF. The whole variable domain, filled in from reference TRBV9 and TRBJ2-2, reads DSGVTQTPKHLITATGQRVTLRCSPRSGDLSVYWYQQSLDQGLQFLIQYYNGEERAKGNILERFSAQQFPDLHSELNLSSLELGDSALYFCASSVGLANTGELFFGEGSRLTVL.

The gene calls are TRBV10-2 and TRBJ2-7; no reliable D call. The V end lost 9 bases, the J end lost 3 bases, and 9 bases lay between the germline ends. This CDR3 has 11 residues. CDR1 and CDR2 from the germline V gene are WSHSY and SAAADI. The chain's CDR3 is CASRSRYEQYF. The CDR3 bases are TGCGCCAGTCGTTCTCGCTACGAGCAGTACTTC.

This clone showed up just a few times. The chain carries TRBV6-1 and TRBJ1-1; a possible D gene is TRBD1 (5 bases). Trimming removed 9 bases at V and 1 base at J, with 9 bases between. Germline CDR1 reads MNHNS; CDR2 reads SASEGT. The CDR3 is made up of 12 amino acids. DNA of the CDR3: TGTGCCAGTGATAGGGGGAACACTGAAGCTTTCTTT. Amino acids: CASDRGNTEAFF.

As concerns this clone: Other DNA sequences of this sample code for an identical CDR3. V gene TRBV28 combines with J gene TRBJ2-7, with 7 bases fitting TRBD1. The CDR3 loop spans 14 amino acids. Looked up from germline, CDR1 is MDHEN and CDR2 is SYDVKM. With V trimmed by 2 bases and J by 4 bases, 5 bases remained unmatched. The DNA of the CDR3 is TGTGCCAGCAGTTTAAGGACAGGCCCTTACGAGCAGTACTTC. Amino acid sequence: CASSLRTGPYEQYF.

CDR3 loop: CASSEVTGGEIEAFF. CDR3 DNA sequence: TGTGCCAGCAGTGAAGTCACAGGGGGGGAGATTGAAGCTTTCTTT. The V call is TRBV2, the J call TRBJ1-1; 8 bases map to TRBD1. V was pared by 1 base and J by 7 bases, with 8 bases of the junction left unmatched. The CDR3 has 15 amino acids. The germline V gene has CDR1 SNHLY and CDR2 FYNNEI.

This sequence joins TRBV27 and TRBJ2-3, with a possible D match to TRBD2 (7 bases). Germline V CDR1 and CDR2: MNHEY, SMNVEV (reference sequence). The CDR3 has 17 amino acids. Trimming cost V 5 bases and J 0 bases, with 18 bases left between them. In nucleotides, the CDR3 is TGTGCCAGCAGTCAATCGGGGGGCTTATCTAGCACAGATACGCAGTATTTT. Its protein product is CASSQSGGLSSTDTQYF.

CDR3: CASSLAASGGAHEQFF. CDR3 sequence (DNA): TGCGCCAGCAGCTTGGCGGCTAGCGGGGGGGCACATGAGCAGTTCTTC. This sequence joins TRBV5-1 and TRBJ2-1; 12 positions match TRBD2. Per germline, CDR1 SGHRS and CDR2 YFSETQ. The ends lost 0 bases at V and 8 bases at J; junction bases unmatched: 6. This CDR3 is built from 16 residues.

This rearrangement joins TRBV2 to TRBJ2-3, with 12 bases that match TRBD2. The germline V gene has CDR1 SNHLY and CDR2 FYNNEI. The V gene end was trimmed by 6 bases and the J gene end by 6 bases; junction bases not matched to a gene: 10. The CDR3 runs to 16 residues. The CDR3 DNA reads TGTGCCAGCAGCCGGACTAGCGGGGCTCCCCAGGATACGCAGTATTTT. Its protein product is CASSRTSGAPQDTQYF.

The chain has TRBV11-2 and TRBJ2-5; 9 bases are a match to TRBD2. The V gene end was trimmed by 3 bases and the J gene end by 5 bases; junction bases not matched to a gene: 4. Germline-derived CDR1 and CDR2 are SGHAT and FQNNGV. CDR3 size: 14 residues. The CDR3 DNA is TGTGCCAGCAGCTTTGGACTAGCGCGGGAGACCCAGTACTTC. It encodes CASSFGLARETQYF.

The rearrangement uses TRBV27 and TRBJ2-7, with 10 bases aligning to TRBD1. This CDR3 spans 14 amino acids. Germline CDR1 is MNHEY and CDR2 is SMNVEV (reference sequence). J lost 4 bases, V lost 5 bases, and 5 bases had no gene match. The CDR3 DNA is TGTGCCAGCAGTGCCCGGGACAGGGGTTACGAGCAGTACTTC. It translates to CASSARDRGYEQYF.

The chain is built from TRBV9 and TRBJ2-1, with TRBD1 matching over 7 bases. V trimming: 6 bases; J trimming: 0 bases; junction bases outside the gene matches: 6. In germline, CDR1 is SGDLS, CDR2 YYNGEE. This CDR3 contains 15 residues. CDR3 nucleotides: TGTGCCAGCACTGAGGGGGCGAGCTCCTACAATGAGCAGTTCTTC. This encodes CASTEGASSYNEQFF.

As DNA, the CDR3 is TGCGCCAGCAGTGAATTACCGGGACAGGGAACAGATACGCAGTATTTT. The encoded protein is CASSELPGQGTDTQYF. The genes are TRBV10-1 and TRBJ2-3; 9 bases map to TRBD1. The V gene end was trimmed by 3 bases and the J gene end by 3 bases; junction bases not matched to a gene: 7. From germline, CDR1 is WNHNN and CDR2 SYGVQD (reference sequence). CDR3 length equals 16 residues.

A word on this clone: Additional DNA sequences in this sample encode the identical CDR3. The rearrangement uses TRBV5-4 and TRBJ1-1, with 8 nucleotides matching TRBD1. J was trimmed by 0 bases and V by 0 bases; bases with no gene match: 4. The CDR3 covers 16 residues. The germline gives CDR1 SGHNT, CDR2 YYREEE (reference sequence). The DNA of the CDR3 is TGTGCCAGCAGCTTGGGAGGACAGGGTATGAACACTGAAGCTTTCTTT. It is translated as CASSLGGQGMNTEAFF. Combining the CDR3 with reference TRBV5-4 and TRBJ1-1 gives the whole variable domain ETGVTQSPTHLIKTRGQQVTLRCSSQSGHNTVSWYQQALGQGPQFIFQYYREEENGRGNFPPRFSGLQFPNYSSELNVNALELDDSALYLCASSLGGQGMNTEAFFGQGTRLTVV.

The J gene is TRBJ1-1, the V gene TRBV6-5; D perhaps matches TRBD1 (5 bases). V was clipped by 2 bases and J by 10 bases, with 8 bases between them. Germline CDR1 is MNHEY and CDR2 is SVGAGI. This CDR3 region has 11 residues. CDR3 DNA sequence: TGTGCCAGCAGTTACAGGGGAAGAGCTTTCTTT. It specifies CASSYRGRAFF.

The gene calls are TRBV25-1 and TRBJ2-1; 9 bases map to TRBD2. The CDR3 extends over 15 amino acids. The V gene's germline CDR1 is MGHDK and CDR2 SYGVNS. J lost 4 bases, V lost 6 bases, and 7 bases had no gene match. The DNA for the CDR3 is TGTGCCAGCAGCTTGACTAGCGGCCCGTACAATGAGCAGTTCTTC. Encoded protein: CASSLTSGPYNEQFF.

The V gene is TRBV10-1, the J gene TRBJ2-3; TRBD2 might be the D (5 bases). Germline CDR1 is WNHNN and CDR2 is SYGVQD (reference sequence). The CDR3 is made up of 17 amino acids. The V end was cut by 0 bases, the J end by 3 bases, with 16 bases between. The DNA for the CDR3 is TGCGCCAGCAGTGAGTCGTCCTACGGGGTGAGGACAGATACGCAGTATTTT. It codes for CASSESSYGVRTDTQYF.

The V call is TRBV29-1, the J call TRBJ2-1; 11 bases are a match to TRBD1. Germline V gene data show CDR1 as SQVTM and CDR2 as ANQGSEA. The CDR3 consists of 14 residues. V trimming: 2 bases; J trimming: 8 bases; junction bases outside the gene matches: 5. The CDR3 DNA reads TGCAGCGTTGAATGGGACAGGGGGTCTGATGAGCAGTTCTTC. As protein: CSVEWDRGSDEQFF.

The J gene is TRBJ1-2, the V gene TRBV18; 9 bases align to TRBD1. After removal of 9 bases from V and 5 bases from J, the junction contained 16 bases not matched to a gene. The CDR3 runs 16 residues. Germline CDR1 KGHSH, CDR2 LQKENI. This CDR3 reads CASLQGAASLGYGYTF. Here the CDR3 DNA reads TGTGCCAGTCTACAGGGGGCGGCGAGCTTAGGATATGGCTACACCTTC.

The sample holds a few counts of this clone. The chain is built from TRBV18 and TRBJ1-2; TRBD1 might be the D (5 bases). This CDR3 is 15 amino acids long. Between the trimmed V and J ends, which lost 2 bases and 6 bases, there was a span of 16 bases. Germline V gene data show CDR1 as KGHSH and CDR2 as LQKENI. The CDR3 reads CASSPRNRPTDGYTF. DNA for the CDR3: TGTGCCAGCTCACCAAGAAACAGGCCCACCGATGGCTACACCTTC.

The chain joins TRBV7-6 to TRBJ2-2; D perhaps matches TRBD1 (6 bases). CDR1 and CDR2 from the germline V gene are SGHVS and FNYEAQ. V gave up 5 bases and J gave up 1 base, with 8 bases separating them. CDR3 length: 14 residues. The CDR3 protein is CASSQGQNTGELFF. DNA for the CDR3: TGTGCCAGCAGCCAGGGACAGAACACCGGGGAGCTGTTTTTT.

V is TRBV7-2 and J is TRBJ1-2; D is undetermined. V was cut by 8 bases and J by 2 bases, with 9 bases left in between. CDR1 SGHTA and CDR2 FQGNSA come from the germline V gene. This CDR3 has 12 amino acids. This CDR3 reads CASRDLNYGYTF. The CDR3, as DNA: TGTGCCAGCCGAGACTTAAACTATGGCTACACCTTC.

The chain couples TRBV6-1 to TRBJ2-3; the D gene is possibly TRBD1 (5 bases). Deletions cut 11 bases from V and 1 base from J, with 10 bases between. Germline CDR1 reads MNHNS; CDR2 reads SASEGT. This CDR3 contains 12 residues. The CDR3 spells CAGAFGTDTQYF. In DNA form, the CDR3 reads TGTGCCGGGGCCTTCGGCACAGATACGCAGTATTTT.

This rearrangement joins TRBV5-6 to TRBJ2-3, with D tentatively TRBD1 (6 bases). V was clipped by 5 bases and J by 5 bases, with 12 bases between them. CDR3 length: 13 residues. CDR1 SGHDT and CDR2 YYEEEE come from the germline V gene. The CDR3 loop reads CASRLGGGDTQYF. CDR3 DNA: TGTGCCAGCAGACTAGGGGGTGGAGATACGCAGTATTTT.